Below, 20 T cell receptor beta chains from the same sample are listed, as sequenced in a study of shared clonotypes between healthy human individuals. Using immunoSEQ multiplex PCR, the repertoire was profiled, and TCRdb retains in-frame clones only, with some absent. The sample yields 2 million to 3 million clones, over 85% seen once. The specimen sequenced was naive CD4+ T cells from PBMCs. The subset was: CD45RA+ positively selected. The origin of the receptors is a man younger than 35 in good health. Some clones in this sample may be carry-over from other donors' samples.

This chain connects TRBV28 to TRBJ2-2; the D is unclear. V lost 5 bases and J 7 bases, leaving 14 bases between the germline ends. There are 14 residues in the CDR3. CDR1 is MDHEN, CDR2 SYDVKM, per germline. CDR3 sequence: CASSGFGFGGELFF. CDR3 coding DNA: TGTGCCAGCAGTGGGTTCGGGTTTGGCGGGGAGCTGTTTTTT.

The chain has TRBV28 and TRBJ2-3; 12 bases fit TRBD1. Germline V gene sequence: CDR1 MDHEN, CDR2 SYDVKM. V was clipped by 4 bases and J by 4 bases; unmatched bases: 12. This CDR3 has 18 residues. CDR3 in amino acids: CASSSRRSGQGASDTQYF. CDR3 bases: TGTGCCAGCAGTTCAAGACGCTCGGGACAGGGGGCGTCAGATACGCAGTATTTT.

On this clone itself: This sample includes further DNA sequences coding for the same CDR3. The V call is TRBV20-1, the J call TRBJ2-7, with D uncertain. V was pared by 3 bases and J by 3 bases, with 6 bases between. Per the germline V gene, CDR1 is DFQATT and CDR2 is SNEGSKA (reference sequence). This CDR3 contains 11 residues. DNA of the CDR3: TGCAGTGCTAGGGAAAACTACGAGCAGTACTTC. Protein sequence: CSARENYEQYF.

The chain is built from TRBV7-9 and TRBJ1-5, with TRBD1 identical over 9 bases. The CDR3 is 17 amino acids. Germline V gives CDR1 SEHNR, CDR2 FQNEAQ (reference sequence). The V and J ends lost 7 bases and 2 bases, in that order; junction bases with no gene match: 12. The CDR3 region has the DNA TGTGCCAGCACCCCCGACAGGGGGACAAGGTGCAATCAGCCCCAGCATTTT. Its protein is CASTPDRGTRCNQPQHF.

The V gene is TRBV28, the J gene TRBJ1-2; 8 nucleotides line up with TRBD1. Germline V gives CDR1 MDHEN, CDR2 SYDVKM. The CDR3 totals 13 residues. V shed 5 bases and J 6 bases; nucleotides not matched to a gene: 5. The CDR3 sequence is CASSPAGGDGYTF. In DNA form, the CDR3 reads TGTGCCAGCAGTCCGGCAGGGGGCGATGGCTACACCTTC.

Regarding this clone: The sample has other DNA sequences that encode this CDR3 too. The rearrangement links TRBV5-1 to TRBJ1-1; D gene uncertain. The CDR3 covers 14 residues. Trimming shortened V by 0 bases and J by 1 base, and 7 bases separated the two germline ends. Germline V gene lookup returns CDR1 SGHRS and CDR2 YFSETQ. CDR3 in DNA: TGCGCCAGCAGCTTGGGACCGGGGAACACTGAAGCTTTCTTT. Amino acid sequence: CASSLGPGNTEAFF.

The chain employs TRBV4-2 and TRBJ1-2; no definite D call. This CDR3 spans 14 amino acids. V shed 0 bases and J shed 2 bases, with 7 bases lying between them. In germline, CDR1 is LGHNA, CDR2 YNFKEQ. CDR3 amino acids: CASSQDPANYGYTF. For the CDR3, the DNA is TGTGCCAGCAGCCAAGATCCGGCGAACTATGGCTACACCTTC.

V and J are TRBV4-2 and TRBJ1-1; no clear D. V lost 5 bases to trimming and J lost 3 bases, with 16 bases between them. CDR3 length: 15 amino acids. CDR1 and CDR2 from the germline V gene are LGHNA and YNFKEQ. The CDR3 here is CASSSSDGRHTEAFF. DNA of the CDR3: TGTGCCAGCAGCTCATCCGATGGTCGGCACACTGAAGCTTTCTTT.

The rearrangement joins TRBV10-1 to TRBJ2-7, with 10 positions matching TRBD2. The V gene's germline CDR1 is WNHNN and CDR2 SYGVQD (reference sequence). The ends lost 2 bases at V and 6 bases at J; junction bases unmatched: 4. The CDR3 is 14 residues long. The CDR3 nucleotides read TGCGCCAGCAGTGAGGCTAGCGGGAGTCGCGAGCAGTACTTC. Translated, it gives CASSEASGSREQYF.

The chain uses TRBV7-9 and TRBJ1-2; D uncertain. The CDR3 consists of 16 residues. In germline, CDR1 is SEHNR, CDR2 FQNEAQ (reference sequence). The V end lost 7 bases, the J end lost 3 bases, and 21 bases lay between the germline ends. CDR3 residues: CASTQMASGSYYGYTF. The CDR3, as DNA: TGTGCCAGCACCCAAATGGCCAGCGGTTCTTACTATGGCTACACCTTC.

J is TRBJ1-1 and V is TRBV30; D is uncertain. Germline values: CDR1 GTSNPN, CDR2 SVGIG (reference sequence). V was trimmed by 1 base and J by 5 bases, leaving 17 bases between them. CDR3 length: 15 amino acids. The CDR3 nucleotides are TGTGCCTGGAGTGCAAGAGAGCTCAGGATGACTGAAGCTTTCTTT. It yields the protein CAWSARELRMTEAFF.

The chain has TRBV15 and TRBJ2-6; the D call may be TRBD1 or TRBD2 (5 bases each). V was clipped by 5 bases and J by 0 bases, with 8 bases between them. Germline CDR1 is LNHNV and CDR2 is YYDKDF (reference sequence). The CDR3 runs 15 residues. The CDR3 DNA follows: TGTGCCACCAGCGGGACGGACTCTGGGGCCAACGTCCTGACTTTC. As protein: CATSGTDSGANVLTF.

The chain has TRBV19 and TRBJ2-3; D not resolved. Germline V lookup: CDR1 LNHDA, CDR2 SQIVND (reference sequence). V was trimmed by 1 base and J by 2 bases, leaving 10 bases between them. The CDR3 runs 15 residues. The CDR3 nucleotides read TGTGCCAGTAGTATAGTGGCTCAGAACACAGATACGCAGTATTTT. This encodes CASSIVAQNTDTQYF.

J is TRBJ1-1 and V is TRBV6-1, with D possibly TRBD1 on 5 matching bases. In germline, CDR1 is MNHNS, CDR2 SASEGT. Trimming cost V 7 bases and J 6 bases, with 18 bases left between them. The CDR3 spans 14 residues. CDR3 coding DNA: TGTGCCAGCACGTTCGGGGACGGTCTCGCTGAAGCTTTCTTT. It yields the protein CASTFGDGLAEAFF.

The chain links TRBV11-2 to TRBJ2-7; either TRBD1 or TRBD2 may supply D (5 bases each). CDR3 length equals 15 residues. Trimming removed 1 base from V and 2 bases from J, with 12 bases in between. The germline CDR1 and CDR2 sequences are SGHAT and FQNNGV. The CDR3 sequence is CASSLGGFKTYEQYF. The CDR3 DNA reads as TGTGCCAGCAGCTTAGGGGGGTTTAAGACCTACGAGCAGTACTTC.

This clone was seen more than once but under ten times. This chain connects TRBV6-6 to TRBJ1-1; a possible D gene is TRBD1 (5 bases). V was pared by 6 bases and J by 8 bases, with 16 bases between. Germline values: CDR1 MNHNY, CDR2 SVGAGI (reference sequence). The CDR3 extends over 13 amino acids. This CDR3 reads CASSSGRMEEAFF. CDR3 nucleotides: TGTGCCAGCAGCTCGGGACGAATGGAAGAAGCTTTCTTT.

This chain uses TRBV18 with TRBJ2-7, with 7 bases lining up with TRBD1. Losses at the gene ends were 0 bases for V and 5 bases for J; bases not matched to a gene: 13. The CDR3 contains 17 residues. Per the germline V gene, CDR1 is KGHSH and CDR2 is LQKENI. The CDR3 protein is CASSPPILQGEVNEQYF. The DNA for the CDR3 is TGTGCCAGCTCACCACCGATTCTGCAGGGGGAAGTCAACGAGCAGTACTTC.

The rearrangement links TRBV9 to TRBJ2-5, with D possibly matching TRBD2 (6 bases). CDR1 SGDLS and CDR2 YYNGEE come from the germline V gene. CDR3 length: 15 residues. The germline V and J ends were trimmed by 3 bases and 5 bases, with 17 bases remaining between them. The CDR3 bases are TGTGCCAGCAGCGGGGGCAGCGCGGGACTGGAGACCCAGTACTTC. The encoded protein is CASSGGSAGLETQYF.

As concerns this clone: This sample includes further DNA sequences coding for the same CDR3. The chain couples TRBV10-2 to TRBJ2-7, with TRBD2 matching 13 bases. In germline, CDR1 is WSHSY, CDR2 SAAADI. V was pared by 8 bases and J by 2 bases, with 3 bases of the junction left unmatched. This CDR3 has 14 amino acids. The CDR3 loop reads CASAGTSGTYEQYF. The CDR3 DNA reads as TGCGCCAGCGCCGGGACTAGCGGGACCTACGAGCAGTACTTC.

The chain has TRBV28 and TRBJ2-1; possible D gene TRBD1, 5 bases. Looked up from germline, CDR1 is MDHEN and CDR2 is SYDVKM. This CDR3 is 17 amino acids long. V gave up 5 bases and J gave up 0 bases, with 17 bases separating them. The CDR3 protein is CASSLWGRAYSYNEQFF. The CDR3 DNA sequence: TGTGCCAGCAGTCTTTGGGGCCGGGCCTACTCCTACAATGAGCAGTTCTTC.